This T cell receptor (beta chain) was captured in a study of cytomegalovirus exposure and HLA in healthy donors. Whole-study results and caveats: The study dropped some indistinguishable V segments, TRBV6-2 and TRBV6-3 among them. TCR beta chain V- and J-gene trimming was linked, in a later analysis, to a missense variant in DCLRE1C. For presence/absence analyses, sequencing depth was assumed to be roughly uniform across donors. Most TCR sequences showed up rarely, but some public TCRs showed up in many donors.

This clone was picked up a small number of times. Its antigen is not known. This CDR3 is 16 amino acids long. V gave up 0 bases and J gave up 0 bases, with 10 bases separating them. Germline lookup yields CDR1 SGHRS and CDR2 YFSETQ. 60 Vbeta and 13 Jbeta primers were used in PCR. Method: immunoSEQ multiplex PCR; TCRdb's copy keeps in-frame clones and lacks some. The table has 120,000 or so clones, 60% to 75% seen once. Material: PBMCs. The V and J genes are TRBV5-1 and TRBJ1-3, with D unresolved. The source is a woman aged 40 to 55 in good health and CMV-seropositive. This CDR3 is CASSLATASSGNTIYF. In DNA, the CDR3 is TGCGCCAGCAGCTTGGCCACAGCAAGCTCTGGAAACACCATATATTTT. Looking up the rest from reference TRBV5-1 and TRBJ1-3 gives the full variable domain: KAGVTQTPRYLIKTRGQQVTLSCSPISGHRSVSWYQQTPGQGLQFLFEYFSETQRNKGNFPGRFSGRQFSNSRSEMNVSTLELGDSALYLCASSLATASSGNTIYFGEGSWLTVV.